This T cell receptor (beta chain) was identified during a study of regulatory T cells in long-lasting Graves disease. Findings and limits, study-wide: Whereas around 970 public clonotypes were shared by new patients, persistent patients shared more, at a few thousand.

This clonotype was observed many times. Antigen specificity is unknown. The TCR beta library used iRepertoire HTBI primers with Arm-PCR amplification of CDR3. TCRdb independently ran MiXCR on the multiplex PCR reads; one entry per CDR3 protein. The data show 650,000 to 850,000 distinct CDR3 sequences, 25% to 35% seen once. V gave up 3 bases and J gave up 8 bases, with 11 bases separating them. The CDR3 contains 14 residues. Germline values: CDR1 MDHEN, CDR2 SYDVKM. The time point: persistent/refractory GD, antithyroid drugs over 5 years with positive TRAb. The TCR library was prepared using RNA isolated from PBMCs.

Material: peripheral blood mononuclear cells (PBMCs), obtained when the disease was refractory, from a patient treated with antithyroid drugs. The receptor was isolated from a female donor with Graves disease. The chain employs TRBV28 and TRBJ1-6, with D possibly being TRBD1 (5 bases). CDR3 amino acids: CASSLGDVDSPLHF. The CDR3, as DNA: TGTGCCAGCAGTTTGGGGGATGTGGATTCACCCCTCCACTTT.